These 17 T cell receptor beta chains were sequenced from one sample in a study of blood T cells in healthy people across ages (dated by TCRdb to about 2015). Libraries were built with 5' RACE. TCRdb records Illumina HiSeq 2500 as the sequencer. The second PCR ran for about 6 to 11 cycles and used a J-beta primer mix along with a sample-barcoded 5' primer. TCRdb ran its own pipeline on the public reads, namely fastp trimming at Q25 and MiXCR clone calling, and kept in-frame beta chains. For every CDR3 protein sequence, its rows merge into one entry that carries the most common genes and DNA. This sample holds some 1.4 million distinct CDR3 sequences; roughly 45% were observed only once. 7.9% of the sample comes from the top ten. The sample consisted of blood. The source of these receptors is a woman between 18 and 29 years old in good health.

The CDR3: CASSFDREETQFF. The CDR3 DNA is TGTGCCAGCTCCTTCGACAGGGAAGAGACCCAGTTCTTC. This chain connects TRBV18 to TRBJ2-1, with TRBD1 identical over 7 bases. J was trimmed by 13 bases and V by 6 bases; bases with no gene match: 12. The CDR3 sequence is 13 residues long. Germline V CDR1 and CDR2: KGHSH, LQKENI.

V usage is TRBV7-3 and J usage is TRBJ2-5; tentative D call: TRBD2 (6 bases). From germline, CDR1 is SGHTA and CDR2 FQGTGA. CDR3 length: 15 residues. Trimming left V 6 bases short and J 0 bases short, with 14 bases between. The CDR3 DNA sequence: TGTGCCAGCAGACGCGGGACGCTGTACCAAGAGACCCAGTACTTC. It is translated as CASRRGTLYQETQYF.

CDR3 coding DNA: TGTGCCATCAGATCTAACTCAGAGAGGGGGGAGACCCAGTACTTC. Translation gives CAIRSNSERGETQYF. The rearrangement uses TRBV10-3 and TRBJ2-5, with TRBD1 as a possible D gene (6 bases). V lost 6 bases and J 5 bases, leaving 19 bases between the germline ends. Germline CDR1 is ENHRY and CDR2 is SYGVKD. The CDR3 contains 15 residues.

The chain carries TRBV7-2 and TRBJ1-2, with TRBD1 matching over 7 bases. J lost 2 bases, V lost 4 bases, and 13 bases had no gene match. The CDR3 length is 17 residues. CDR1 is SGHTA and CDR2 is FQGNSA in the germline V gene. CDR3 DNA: TGTGCCAGCAGCTACCAGGGGGGTGGGGGCGCGAACTATGGCTACACCTTC. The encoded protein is CASSYQGGGGANYGYTF.

As DNA, the CDR3 is TGCAGTGCTGGACAGGGTATCAATGAGCAGTACTTC. This translates into CSAGQGINEQYF. The chain combines TRBV20-1 with TRBJ2-7; 8 bases fit TRBD1. The CDR3 length is 12 residues. The germline CDR1 and CDR2 sequences are DFQATT and SNEGSKA (reference sequence). After removal of 5 bases from V and 7 bases from J, the junction contained 7 bases not matched to a gene.

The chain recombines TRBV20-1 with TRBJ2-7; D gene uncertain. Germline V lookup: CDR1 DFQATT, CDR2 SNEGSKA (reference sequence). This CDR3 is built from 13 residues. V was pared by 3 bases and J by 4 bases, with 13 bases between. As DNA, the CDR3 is TGCAGTGCTAGCGAACGGTTTCCTTACGAGCAGTACTTC. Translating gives CSASERFPYEQYF.

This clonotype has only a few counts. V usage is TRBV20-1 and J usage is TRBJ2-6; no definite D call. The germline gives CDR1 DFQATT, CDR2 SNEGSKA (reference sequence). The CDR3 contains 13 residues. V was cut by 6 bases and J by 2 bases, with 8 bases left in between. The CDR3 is CSAPTAGANVLTF. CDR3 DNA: TGCAGTGCGCCAACTGCTGGGGCCAACGTCCTGACTTTC.

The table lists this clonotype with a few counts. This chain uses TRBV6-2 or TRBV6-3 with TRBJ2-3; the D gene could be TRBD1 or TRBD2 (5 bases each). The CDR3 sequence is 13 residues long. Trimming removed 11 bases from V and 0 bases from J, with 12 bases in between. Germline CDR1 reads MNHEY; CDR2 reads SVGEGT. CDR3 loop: CAARGSSTDTQYF. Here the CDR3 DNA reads TGTGCCGCCCGGGGCTCTAGCACAGATACGCAGTATTTT.

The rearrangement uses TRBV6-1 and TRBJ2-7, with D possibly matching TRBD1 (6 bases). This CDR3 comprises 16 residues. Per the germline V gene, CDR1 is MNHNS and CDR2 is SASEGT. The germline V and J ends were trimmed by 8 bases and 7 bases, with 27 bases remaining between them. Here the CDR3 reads CASGGPAGLLYNEQYF. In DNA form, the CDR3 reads TGTGCCAGCGGGGGCCCCGCAGGCCTACTCTACAATGAGCAGTACTTC.

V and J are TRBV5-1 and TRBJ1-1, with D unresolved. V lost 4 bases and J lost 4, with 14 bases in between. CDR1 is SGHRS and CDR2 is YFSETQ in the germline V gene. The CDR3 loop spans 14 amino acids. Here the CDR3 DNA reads TGCGCCAGCAGCCGGGCGAATCTCGGCACTGAAGCTTTCTTT. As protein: CASSRANLGTEAFF.

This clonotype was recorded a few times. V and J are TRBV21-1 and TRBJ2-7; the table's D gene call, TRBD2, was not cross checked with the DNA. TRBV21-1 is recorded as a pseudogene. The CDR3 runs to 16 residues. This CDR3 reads CASSKALAGEYYEQYF. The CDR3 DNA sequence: TGTGCCAGCAGCAAAGCGCTAGCGGGAGAGTACTACGAGCAGTACTTC.

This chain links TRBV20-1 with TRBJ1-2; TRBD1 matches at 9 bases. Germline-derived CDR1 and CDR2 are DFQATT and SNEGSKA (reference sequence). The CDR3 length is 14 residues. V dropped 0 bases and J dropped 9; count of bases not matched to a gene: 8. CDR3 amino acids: CSARDGRGQGRYTF. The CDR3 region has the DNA TGCAGTGCTAGAGATGGAAGGGGACAGGGTCGCTACACCTTC.

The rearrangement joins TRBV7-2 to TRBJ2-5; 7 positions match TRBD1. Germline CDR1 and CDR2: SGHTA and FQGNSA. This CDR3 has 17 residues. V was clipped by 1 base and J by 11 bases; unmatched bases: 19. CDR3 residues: CASSLVAVRQGDNEQYF. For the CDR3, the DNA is TGTGCCAGCAGCTTAGTAGCAGTAAGGCAGGGGGACAATGAGCAGTACTTC.

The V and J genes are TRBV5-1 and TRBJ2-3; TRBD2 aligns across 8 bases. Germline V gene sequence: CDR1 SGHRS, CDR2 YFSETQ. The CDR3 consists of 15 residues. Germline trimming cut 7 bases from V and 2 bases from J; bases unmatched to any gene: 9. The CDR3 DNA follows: TGCGCCAGCGCCCGGGGGGGATCCAACACAGATACGCAGTATTTT. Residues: CASARGGSNTDTQYF.

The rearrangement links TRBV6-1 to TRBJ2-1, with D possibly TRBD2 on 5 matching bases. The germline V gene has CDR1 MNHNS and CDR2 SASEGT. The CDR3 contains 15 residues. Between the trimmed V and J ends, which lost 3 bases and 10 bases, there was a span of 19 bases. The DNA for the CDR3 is TGTGCCAGCAGTGATCCCCTTGCGGGCCGCTACGAGCAGTTCTTC. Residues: CASSDPLAGRYEQFF.

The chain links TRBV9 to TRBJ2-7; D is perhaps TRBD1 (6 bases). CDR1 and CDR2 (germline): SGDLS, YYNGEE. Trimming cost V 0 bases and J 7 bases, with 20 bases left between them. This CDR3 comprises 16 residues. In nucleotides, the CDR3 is TGTGCCAGCAGCGTAGGGGGGACACTCTTTTCAGAAGAGCAGTACTTC. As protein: CASSVGGTLFSEEQYF.

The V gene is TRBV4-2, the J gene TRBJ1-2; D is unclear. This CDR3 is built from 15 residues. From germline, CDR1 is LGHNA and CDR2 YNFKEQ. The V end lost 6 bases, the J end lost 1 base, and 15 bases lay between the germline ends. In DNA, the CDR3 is TGTGCCAGCAGTCCTAGACTAAGCAGTAACTATGGCTACACCTTC. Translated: CASSPRLSSNYGYTF.